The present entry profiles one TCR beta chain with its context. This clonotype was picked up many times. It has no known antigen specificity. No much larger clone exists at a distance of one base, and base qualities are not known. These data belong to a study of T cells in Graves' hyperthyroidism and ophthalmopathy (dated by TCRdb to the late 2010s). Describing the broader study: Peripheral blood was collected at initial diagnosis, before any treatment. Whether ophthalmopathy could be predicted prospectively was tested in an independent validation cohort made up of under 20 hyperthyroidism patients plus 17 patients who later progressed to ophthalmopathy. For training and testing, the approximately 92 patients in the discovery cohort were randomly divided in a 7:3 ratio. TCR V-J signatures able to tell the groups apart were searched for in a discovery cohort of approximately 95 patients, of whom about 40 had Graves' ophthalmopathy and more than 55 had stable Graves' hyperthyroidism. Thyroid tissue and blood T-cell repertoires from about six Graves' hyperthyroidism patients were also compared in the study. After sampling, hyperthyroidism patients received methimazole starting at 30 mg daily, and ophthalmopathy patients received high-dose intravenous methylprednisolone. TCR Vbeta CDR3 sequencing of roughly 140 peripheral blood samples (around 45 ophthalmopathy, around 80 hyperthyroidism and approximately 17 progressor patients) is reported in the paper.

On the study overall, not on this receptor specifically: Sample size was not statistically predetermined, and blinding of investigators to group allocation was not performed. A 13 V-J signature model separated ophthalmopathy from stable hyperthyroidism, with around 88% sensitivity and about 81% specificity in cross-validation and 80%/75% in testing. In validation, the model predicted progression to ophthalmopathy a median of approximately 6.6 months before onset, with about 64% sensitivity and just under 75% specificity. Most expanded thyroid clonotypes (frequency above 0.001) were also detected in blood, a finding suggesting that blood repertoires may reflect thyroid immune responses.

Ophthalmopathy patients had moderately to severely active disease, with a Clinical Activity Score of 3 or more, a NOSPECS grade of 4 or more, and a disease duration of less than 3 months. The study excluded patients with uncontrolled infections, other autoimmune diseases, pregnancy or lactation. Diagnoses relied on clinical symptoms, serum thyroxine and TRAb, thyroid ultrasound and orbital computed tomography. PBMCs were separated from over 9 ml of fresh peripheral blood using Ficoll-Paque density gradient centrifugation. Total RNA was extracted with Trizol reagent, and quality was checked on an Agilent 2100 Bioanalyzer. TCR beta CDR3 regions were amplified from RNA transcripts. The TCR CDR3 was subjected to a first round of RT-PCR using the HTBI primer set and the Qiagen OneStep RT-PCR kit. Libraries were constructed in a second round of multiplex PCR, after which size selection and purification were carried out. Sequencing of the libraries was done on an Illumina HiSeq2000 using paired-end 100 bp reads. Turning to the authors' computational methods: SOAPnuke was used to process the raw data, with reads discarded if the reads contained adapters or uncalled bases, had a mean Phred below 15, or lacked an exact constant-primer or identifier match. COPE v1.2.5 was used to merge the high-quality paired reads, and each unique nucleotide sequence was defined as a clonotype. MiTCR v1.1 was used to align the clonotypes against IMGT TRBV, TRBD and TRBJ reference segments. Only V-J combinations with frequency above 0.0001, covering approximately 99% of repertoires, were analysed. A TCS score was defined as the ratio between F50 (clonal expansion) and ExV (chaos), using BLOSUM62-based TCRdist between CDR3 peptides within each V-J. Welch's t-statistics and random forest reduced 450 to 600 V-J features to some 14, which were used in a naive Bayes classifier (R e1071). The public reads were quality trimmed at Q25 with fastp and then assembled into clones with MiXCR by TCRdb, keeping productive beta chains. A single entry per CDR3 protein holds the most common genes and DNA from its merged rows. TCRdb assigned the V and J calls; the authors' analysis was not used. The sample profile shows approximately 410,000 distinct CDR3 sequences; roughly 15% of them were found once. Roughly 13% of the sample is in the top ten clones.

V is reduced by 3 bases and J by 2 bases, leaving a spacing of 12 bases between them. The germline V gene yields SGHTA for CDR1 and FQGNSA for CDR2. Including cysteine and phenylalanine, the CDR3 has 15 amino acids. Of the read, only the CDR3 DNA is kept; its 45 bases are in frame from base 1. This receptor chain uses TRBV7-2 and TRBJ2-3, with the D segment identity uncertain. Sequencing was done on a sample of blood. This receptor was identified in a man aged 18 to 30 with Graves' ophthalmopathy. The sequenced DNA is TGTGCCAGCAGCTTGACCAACCAGGTCACAGATACGCAGTATTTT. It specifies CASSLTNQVTDTQYF.